These 32 T cell receptor beta chains were all obtained from the same sample, sequenced in a study of cytomegalovirus exposure and HLA in healthy donors. This table comes from immunoSEQ multiplex PCR, and its TCRdb copy is limited to in-frame clones, with some not included. The data contain more than 200,000 clones, roughly 87% of them singletons. Material for sequencing was PBMCs. The receptors shown here come from a man between 18 and 35 years old in good health and CMV-seropositive.

V is TRBV6-6 and J is TRBJ2-1; D perhaps matches TRBD1 (6 bases). V lost 4 bases and J 0 bases, leaving 10 bases between the germline ends. The CDR3 has 15 residues. CDR1 and CDR2 from the germline V gene are MNHNY and SVGAGI (reference sequence). Here the CDR3 DNA reads TGTGCCAGCAGTTCTACAGGGAGCTCCTACAATGAGCAGTTCTTC. Amino acid sequence: CASSSTGSSYNEQFF.

The chain couples TRBV11-3 to TRBJ2-5; the D call may be TRBD1 or TRBD2 (5 bases each). CDR1 is SGHNT, CDR2 YENEEA, per germline. Trimming stripped 5 bases from V and 5 bases from J, with 12 bases between. CDR3 length equals 13 residues. CDR3 region: CASSLGTAETQYF. In DNA form, the CDR3 reads TGTGCCAGCAGCCTGGGGACGGCCGAGACCCAGTACTTC.

This CDR3 reads CASSVTRDYSTYNEQFF. The CDR3 DNA reads as TGTGCCAGCAGTGTAACCCGGGACTACTCCACCTACAATGAGCAGTTCTTC. The genes are TRBV2 and TRBJ2-1; TRBD2 aligns across 7 bases. The germline V gene encodes CDR1 SNHLY and CDR2 FYNNEI. Germline trimming cut 4 bases from V and 2 bases from J; bases unmatched to any gene: 11. This CDR3 is built from 17 residues.

The chain links TRBV19 to TRBJ2-1, with D tentatively TRBD2 (6 bases). Germline-derived CDR1 and CDR2 are LNHDA and SQIVND (reference sequence). The CDR3 totals 12 residues. Trimming pared 4 bases from V and 5 bases from J, leaving 6 bases between. CDR3 loop: CASSRGDNEQFF. The CDR3 nucleotides are TGTGCCAGTAGTAGGGGGGACAATGAGCAGTTCTTC.

This chain uses TRBV6-4 with TRBJ2-7, with 7 nucleotides matching TRBD1. From germline, CDR1 is MRHNA and CDR2 SNTAGT. The CDR3 contains 12 residues. V shed 6 bases, J shed 5 bases, and the junction held 4 bases outside the gene matches. The CDR3: CASSDRVHEQYF. DNA for the CDR3: TGTGCCAGCAGCGACAGGGTCCACGAGCAGTACTTC.

V gene TRBV6-1 combines with J gene TRBJ2-5; 9 nucleotides match TRBD2. The germline V gene encodes CDR1 MNHNS and CDR2 SASEGT. Unmatched junction bases numbered 2, after V lost 4 bases and J lost 2 bases. This CDR3 has 14 amino acids. The CDR3 bases are TGTGCCAGCAGTGGGCTAGCGGGACAAGAGACCCAGTACTTC. Protein: CASSGLAGQETQYF.

V is TRBV11-2 and J is TRBJ1-2, with D hard to call. The CDR3 is 16 residues long. The ends were cut back, 0 bases at V and 2 bases at J, with 13 bases in the middle. The germline CDR1 and CDR2 sequences are SGHAT and FQNNGV. CDR3 DNA sequence: TGTGCCAGCAGCTTAGATCCCGGAGGGCGGAACTATGGCTACACCTTC. Translating it yields CASSLDPGGRNYGYTF. Filled out from reference TRBV11-2 and TRBJ1-2, the complete variable domain reads EAGVAQSPRYKIIEKRQSVAFWCNPISGHATLYWYQQILGQGPKLLIQFQNNGVVDDSQLPKDRFSAERLKGVDSTLKIQPAKLEDSAVYLCASSLDPGGRNYGYTFGSGTRLTVV.

The chain links TRBV6-1 to TRBJ1-2; possibly TRBD1 for D (6 bases). The V gene lost 6 bases and the J gene lost 2 bases, with 13 bases spanning the gap. This CDR3 is built from 14 residues. Looked up from germline, CDR1 is MNHNS and CDR2 is SASEGT. The CDR3, as DNA: TGTGCCAGCAGGGGGGACACGACCAACTATGGCTACACCTTC. It codes for CASRGDTTNYGYTF.

This chain connects TRBV19 to TRBJ1-4, with a possible D match to TRBD1 (6 bases). CDR3 length: 14 amino acids. CDR1 is LNHDA, CDR2 SQIVND, per germline (reference sequence). Trimming cost V 4 bases and J 3 bases, with 9 bases left between them. DNA of the CDR3: TGTGCCAGTAGTAGGACAGTCGCTAATGAAAAACTGTTTTTT. It encodes CASSRTVANEKLFF.

The chain recombines TRBV11-2 with TRBJ2-3; 16 bases line up with TRBD2. The CDR3 totals 18 residues. Losses at the gene ends were 5 bases for V and 7 bases for J; bases not matched to a gene: 12. The germline CDR1 and CDR2 sequences are SGHAT and FQNNGV. The CDR3 sequence: CASSPSTGLAGGPHTQYF. The CDR3 DNA sequence: TGTGCCAGCAGCCCTAGTACGGGACTAGCGGGAGGGCCACATACGCAGTATTTT.

The J gene is TRBJ1-2, the V gene TRBV5-6; D is possibly TRBD1 (5 bases). CDR3 length: 13 residues. V shed 4 bases and J shed 3 bases, with 10 bases lying between them. Germline CDR1 and CDR2: SGHDT and YYEEEE. The CDR3 DNA sequence: TGTGCCAGCAGCACCGGGACTCACTATGGCTACACCTTC. Protein product: CASSTGTHYGYTF.

The rearrangement joins TRBV21-1 to TRBJ2-3; TRBD2, as called in the table, went unchecked against the DNA. TRBV21-1 is described as a pseudogene. The CDR3 sequence is 17 residues long. The CDR3 sequence is CASSKGGTSGLGDTQYF. The CDR3 bases are TGTGCCAGCAGCAAAGGGGGGACTAGCGGACTAGGCGATACGCAGTATTTT.

The gene calls are TRBV2 and TRBJ1-1; no definite D call. Looked up from germline, CDR1 is SNHLY and CDR2 is FYNNEI. The CDR3 covers 14 residues. V lost 4 bases and J 5 bases, leaving 14 bases between the germline ends. CDR3 sequence: CASSVDTFGTEAFF. CDR3 coding DNA: TGTGCCAGCAGTGTCGACACCTTTGGGACTGAAGCTTTCTTT.

The chain has TRBV27 and TRBJ2-2, with 10 bases matching TRBD1. Germline V lookup: CDR1 MNHEY, CDR2 SMNVEV (reference sequence). Trimming removed 6 bases from V and 7 bases from J; junction bases left unmatched: 8. The CDR3 consists of 15 residues. CDR3 sequence: CASSGDRGFGGELFF. For the CDR3, the DNA is TGTGCCAGCAGCGGGGACAGGGGTTTCGGCGGGGAGCTGTTTTTT.

The J gene is TRBJ2-7, the V gene TRBV5-4; 7 nucleotides agree with TRBD2. Per germline, CDR1 SGHNT and CDR2 YYREEE (reference sequence). The CDR3 runs 14 residues. Trimming at V came to 0 bases and at J to 6 bases, leaving 6 bases not matched to a gene. CDR3 bases: TGTGCCAGCAGCTTGGGGGGGAGGGCCGCCGAGCAGTACTTC. Its protein product is CASSLGGRAAEQYF.

The gene calls are TRBV28 and TRBJ2-7, with TRBD2 matching over 11 bases. The CDR3 consists of 15 residues. The germline gives CDR1 MDHEN, CDR2 SYDVKM. Trimming took 6 bases from V and 3 from J; bases not matched to a gene: 7. The CDR3 loop is CASRARTSGYYEQYF. The CDR3 coding sequence is TGTGCCAGCAGGGCCCGGACTAGCGGGTACTACGAGCAGTACTTC.

This clone was seen only once. V and J are TRBV27 and TRBJ2-1, with D tentatively TRBD2 (6 bases). V lost 6 bases and J 0 bases, leaving 12 bases between the germline ends. Germline V gives CDR1 MNHEY, CDR2 SMNVEV (reference sequence). The CDR3 totals 15 residues. CDR3 protein: CASSPTSFSYNEQFF. CDR3 bases: TGTGCCAGCAGCCCGACTAGTTTCTCCTACAATGAGCAGTTCTTC.

The sample holds one count of this clone. CDR3 coding DNA: TGTGCCAGCAGCTTCAGACTAGCGGAGCCAAGCCATGAGCAGTTCTTC. Residues: CASSFRLAEPSHEQFF. This chain uses TRBV7-9 with TRBJ2-1, with 9 bases fitting TRBD2. The V segment lost 3 bases and the J segment 8 bases; nucleotides outside the gene matches: 11. This CDR3 has 16 amino acids. Germline CDR1 reads SEHNR; CDR2 reads FQNEAQ (reference sequence).

This chain connects TRBV27 to TRBJ2-3; D is unresolved. V lost 5 bases to trimming and J lost 2 bases, with 20 bases between them. The CDR3 covers 17 residues. The germline V gene encodes CDR1 MNHEY and CDR2 SMNVEV (reference sequence). The CDR3 loop is CASSPIPAPTLTDTQYF. In nucleotides, the CDR3 is TGTGCCAGCAGTCCCATTCCCGCTCCGACACTCACAGATACGCAGTATTTT.

The rearrangement uses TRBV13 and TRBJ2-6; 11 bases are a match to TRBD1. The ends lost 3 bases at V and 2 bases at J; junction bases unmatched: 9. This CDR3 spans 19 amino acids. The V gene's germline CDR1 is PRHDT and CDR2 FYEKMQ (reference sequence). CDR3 residues: CASSFSAAGQGAGANVLTF. The DNA of the CDR3 is TGTGCCAGCAGCTTCTCTGCCGCGGGACAGGGGGCTGGGGCCAACGTCCTGACTTTC.

In its sample, this clone was seen once. This chain uses TRBV9 with TRBJ2-1, with a tentative D call TRBD2 (6 bases). V gave up 7 bases and J gave up 11 bases, with 19 bases separating them. The CDR3 covers 13 residues. In germline, CDR1 is SGDLS, CDR2 YYNGEE. DNA of the CDR3: TGTGCCAGCGGGTCTCAGGGTAGCGGTAAGCAGTTCTTC. Amino acid sequence: CASGSQGSGKQFF.

The chain has TRBV5-6 and TRBJ1-3, with TRBD1 identical over 7 bases. The CDR3 loop spans 16 amino acids. CDR1 is SGHDT, CDR2 YYEEEE, per germline. V dropped 0 bases and J dropped 0; count of bases not matched to a gene: 3. The CDR3 region has the DNA TGTGCCAGCAGCTTGGTAGGGGGCGGCTCTGGAAACACCATATATTTT. As protein: CASSLVGGGSGNTIYF. Full variable domain (rest looked up from reference TRBV5-6 and TRBJ1-3): DAGVTQSPTHLIKTRGQQVTLRCSPKSGHDTVSWYQQALGQGPQFIFQYYEEEERQRGNFPDRFSGHQFPNYSSELNVNALLLGDSALYLCASSLVGGGSGNTIYFGEGSWLTVV.

This chain joins TRBV7-2 and TRBJ2-3; TRBD1 matches 8 bases. The length of the CDR3 is 14 residues. V lost 5 bases, J lost 6 bases, and 7 bases stayed unmatched. CDR1 is SGHTA, CDR2 FQGNSA, per germline. The CDR3 sequence is CASSQQGAYDTQYF. As DNA, the CDR3 is TGTGCCAGCAGCCAGCAGGGGGCTTACGATACGCAGTATTTT.

The CDR3 spells CASSQWDRGGTEAFF. In DNA form, the CDR3 reads TGTGCCAGCAGTCAATGGGACAGGGGAGGAACTGAAGCTTTCTTT. The V call is TRBV2, the J call TRBJ1-1; the match to TRBD1 covers 10 bases. Germline V gene sequence: CDR1 SNHLY, CDR2 FYNNEI. Unmatched junction bases numbered 8, after V lost 5 bases and J lost 5 bases. CDR3 length equals 15 residues. Drawing the rest from reference TRBV2 and TRBJ1-1, the complete variable domain is EPEVTQTPSHQVTQMGQEVILRCVPISNHLYFYWYRQILGQKVEFLVSFYNNEISEKSEIFDDQFSVERPDGSNFTLKIRSTKLEDSAMYFCASSQWDRGGTEAFFGQGTRLTVV.

V usage is TRBV4-1 and J usage is TRBJ2-1; 9 bases match TRBD2. The junction had 4 bases not matched to a gene; V was cut back by 2 bases and J by 2 bases. The CDR3 loop spans 16 amino acids. Per germline, CDR1 MGHRA and CDR2 YSYEKL. The CDR3 DNA reads TGCGCCAGCAGCCAACCTGGGACTAGCACCTACAATGAGCAGTTCTTC. Protein product: CASSQPGTSTYNEQFF.

The rearrangement joins TRBV6-5 to TRBJ2-5; no firm D call. With 0 bases removed from V and 4 bases from J, the gap between germline ends came to 9 bases. This CDR3 spans 14 amino acids. Germline loops: CDR1 MNHEY, CDR2 SVGAGI. CDR3 sequence: CASSYSGFRETQYF. The CDR3 DNA reads as TGTGCCAGCAGTTACTCAGGGTTTCGAGAGACCCAGTACTTC.

The V call is TRBV4-3, the J call TRBJ1-1, with TRBD1 identical over 7 bases. In germline, CDR1 is LGHNA, CDR2 YSLEER. CDR3 length: 14 residues. Losses at the gene ends were 3 bases for V and 4 bases for J; bases not matched to a gene: 5. This CDR3 is CASSHTGAPTEAFF. DNA for the CDR3: TGCGCCAGCAGCCACACAGGGGCGCCCACTGAAGCTTTCTTT.

V is TRBV19 and J is TRBJ2-1; D call uncertain. Trimming shortened V by 6 bases and J by 9 bases, and 12 bases separated the two germline ends. This CDR3 has 12 residues. Per germline, CDR1 LNHDA and CDR2 SQIVND (reference sequence). DNA for the CDR3: TGTGCCAGTAGCTTCTTAGATGGTGAGCAGTTCTTC. It specifies CASSFLDGEQFF.

For the CDR3, the DNA is TGTGCCAGCAGCTTAGCTGTCAACTCCTACGAGCAGTACTTC. Translation: CASSLAVNSYEQYF. The chain has TRBV13 and TRBJ2-7; no clear D gene. This CDR3 contains 14 residues. The V end lost 1 base, the J end lost 0 bases, and 7 bases lay between the germline ends. Germline CDR1 PRHDT, CDR2 FYEKMQ (reference sequence).

This clone was counted between two and nine times. V usage is TRBV6-1 and J usage is TRBJ1-2, with TRBD1 matching 7 bases. The germline V gene has CDR1 MNHNS and CDR2 SASEGT. CDR3 size: 13 residues. J was trimmed by 2 bases and V by 11 bases; bases with no gene match: 8. The CDR3, as DNA: TGTGCCGGTGAGGGACAGCTGAACTATGGCTACACCTTC. This translates into CAGEGQLNYGYTF.

The genes are TRBV5-4 and TRBJ1-5; D is ambiguous. V lost 1 base, J lost 6 bases, and 11 bases lay in between. The CDR3 is 14 amino acids. Germline loops: CDR1 SGHNT, CDR2 YYREEE (reference sequence). CDR3 amino acids: CASSLYGPGQPQHF. The DNA for the CDR3 is TGTGCCAGCAGCTTGTATGGCCCCGGTCAGCCCCAGCATTTT.

This chain connects TRBV7-9 to TRBJ2-7; 10 positions match TRBD1. Germline loops: CDR1 SEHNR, CDR2 FQNEAQ (reference sequence). The CDR3 runs 14 residues. V lost 4 bases, J lost 5 bases, and 5 bases stayed unmatched. Here the CDR3 reads CASSSRTGGDEQYF. CDR3 in DNA: TGTGCCAGCAGCTCGAGGACAGGGGGTGACGAGCAGTACTTC.